This entry concerns a single T cell receptor beta chain. What it recognizes is unknown. All donors were healthy HIV-negative adults lacking recent acute infections or vaccinations. These data are taken from a study of shared clonotypes between healthy human individuals. Study in general: Each donor's CD8 memory used one plate, CD8 naive two, each CD4 subset three.

The V gene's germline CDR1 is SNHLY and CDR2 FYNNEI. This CDR3 is built from 13 residues. V shed 4 bases and J shed 3 bases, with 10 bases lying between them. The table came from immunoSEQ multiplex PCR; TCRdb's copy has only in-frame clones and leaves some out. This sample carries around 700,000 clones, about two thirds of them seen once, and the ten largest clones take approximately 1.8%. Study-level findings and limits: It was the non-shared clonotypes that had lower generation probabilities than clonotypes shared by all four donors. Sampling covered blood only; tissue repertoires likely differ.

This TCR was recovered from a woman aged 25-40 years in good health. The source material was memory CD4+ T cells sorted from blood. The subset was: CD45RA-negative fraction. The chain joins TRBV2 to TRBJ2-7; D is uncertain. In DNA, the CDR3 is TGTGCCAGCAGTGGGGTCCTAGTCTACGAGCAGTACTTC. It translates to CASSGVLVYEQYF.